This entry concerns a single T cell receptor beta chain. With 60 Vbeta and 13 Jbeta primers, the PCR was carried out. The repertoire was sequenced with immunoSEQ multiplex PCR; TCRdb's copy has only in-frame clones and lacks some. The sample holds about 190,000 clones; over 65% are singletons and the top ten take around 3.7%. This CDR3 comprises 16 residues. V was pared by 5 bases and J by 0 bases, with 14 bases between. Germline CDR1 is SGHTA and CDR2 is FQGTGA. The data were taken from a study of cytomegalovirus exposure and HLA in healthy donors. Sequences were obtained from PBMCs. The TCR was taken from a man between 40 and 49 years old in good health and CMV-seropositive. The rearrangement uses TRBV7-3 and TRBJ2-1; D may be TRBD2 (6 bases). This CDR3 reads CASSAVSGSSYNEQFF. In DNA, the CDR3 is TGTGCCAGCAGCGCTGTTAGCGGTAGCTCCTACAATGAGCAGTTCTTC.